The following is a T cell receptor beta chain sequence with its context. Its antigen remains unknown. The sample originates from a study of T cell responses to AZD1222 COVID-19 vaccine. This table comes from immunoSEQ multiplex PCR, and its TCRdb copy is limited to in-frame clones, with some not included. The sample shows 150,000 to 160,000 clones, 90% of them seen only once. The study's findings and limits: Two AZD1222 administrations were followed by greater Spike-specific TCR breadth and depth. Repertoire sampling occurred only after the peak T cell response. Just a handful of people given AZD1222 tested seropositive at baseline. Donors were mostly white British, more females; clonal diversity possibly underestimated.

Trimming took off 4 bases at V and 0 bases at J, with 13 bases between the two ends. This CDR3 region has 16 residues. Germline CDR1 MNHNS, CDR2 SASEGT. This rearrangement joins TRBV6-1 to TRBJ1-5; no clear D. The sequencing used peripheral blood, collected on day 0 of AZD1222 vaccination. This clonotype was obtained from an adult in good health. The CDR3 region has the DNA TGTGCCAGCAGTGCACCCCAAGGATATAGCAATCAGCCCCAGCATTTT. As protein: CASSAPQGYSNQPQHF.